These 18 T cell receptor beta chains came from one sample sequenced in a study of molecular identifiers for immune sequencing clone quantification. TCRdb reprocessed the PCR reads with MiXCR, giving one entry per CDR3 protein. The data hold about 510,000 distinct CDR3 sequences, with roughly 23% observed a single time. Material for sequencing was naive CD8+ T cells from blood, with Jurkat cell RNA spiked in. Subset described: FACS-sorted CD8+CD4-CCR7+CD45RA+ naive T cells. The receptors stem from a human donor in good health. Some libraries in this study had Jurkat cell RNA spiked in.

In the case of this clonotype: The germline gene is not matched at one end of the junction; a read error may be the cause. This chain connects TRBV19 to TRBJ2-7; 7 nucleotides match TRBD1. CDR3 size: 15 residues. Germline V CDR1 and CDR2: LNHDA, SQIVND (reference sequence). The CDR3 sequence: CASSISGTASSEQYF. CDR3 DNA: TGTGCCAGTAGTATCTCCGGGACAGCTTCCTCCGAGCAGTACTTC.

Comment on this clonotype: This may be a read error: a much more frequent sequence differs by one nucleotide. This is likely a read error, given that the CDR3 carries no conserved phenylalanine or tryptophan at its end. The chain uses TRBV7-9 and TRBJ2-2; D remains ambiguous. Germline V CDR1 and CDR2: SEHNR, FQNEAQ (reference sequence). The germline V and J ends were trimmed by 5 bases and 5 bases, with 12 bases remaining between them. This CDR3 comprises 14 residues. The CDR3 sequence: CASSPPQATGELFS. For the CDR3, the DNA is TGTGCCAGCAGCCCGCCCCAGGCGACCGGGGAGCTGTTTTCT.

This clonotype was observed many times. The CDR3 spells CASSLSGYEQYF. In DNA, the CDR3 is TGTGCCAGCAGTTTATCAGGGTACGAGCAGTACTTC. The chain uses TRBV27 and TRBJ2-7, with D uncertain. This CDR3 contains 12 residues. Looked up from germline, CDR1 is MNHEY and CDR2 is SMNVEV (reference sequence). V was pared by 0 bases and J by 4 bases, with 4 bases between.

The chain has TRBV9 and TRBJ2-1; D gene uncertain. CDR1 and CDR2 (germline): SGDLS, YYNGEE. The V end lost 2 bases, the J end lost 4 bases, and 13 bases lay between the germline ends. The CDR3 consists of 15 residues. The CDR3 DNA is TGTGCCAGCAGCGTTATGGGTCAGCCATACAATGAGCAGTTCTTC. This gives the protein CASSVMGQPYNEQFF. The entire variable domain, with the rest obtained from reference TRBV9 and TRBJ2-1, is as follows: DSGVTQTPKHLITATGQRVTLRCSPRSGDLSVYWYQQSLDQGLQFLIQYYNGEERAKGNILERFSAQQFPDLHSELNLSSLELGDSALYFCASSVMGQPYNEQFFGPGTRLTVL.

This clonotype was detected a few times. The chain has TRBV19 and TRBJ2-1; TRBD1 might be the D (6 bases). Trimming took off 3 bases at V and 10 bases at J, with 16 bases between the two ends. This CDR3 region has 14 residues. Germline loops: CDR1 LNHDA, CDR2 SQIVND (reference sequence). The CDR3 DNA sequence: TGTGCCAGTAGTATCCTCACAGGGTCGGAGGAGCAGTTCTTC. It specifies CASSILTGSEEQFF.

A note on this clonotype: A read error may be the cause here, since a much bigger clone is one base away. V usage is TRBV15 and J usage is TRBJ2-1, with a possible D match to TRBD1 (5 bases). V was trimmed by 3 bases and J by 9 bases, leaving 12 bases between them. The CDR3 has 13 amino acids. The germline gives CDR1 LNHNV, CDR2 YYDKDF (reference sequence). CDR3 in amino acids: CATSRVAGREQFF. Written as DNA, the CDR3 is TGTGCCACCAGCAGGGTCGCAGGGCGTGAGCAGTTCTTC.

This chain uses TRBV14 with TRBJ2-7; a weak D match, TRBD1 (6 bases). Trimming pared 0 bases from V and 2 bases from J, leaving 14 bases between. The CDR3 length is 16 residues. Looked up from germline, CDR1 is SGHDN and CDR2 is FVKESK. The CDR3 region is CASSQDWQGSPYEQYF. The DNA of the CDR3 is TGTGCCAGCAGCCAAGATTGGCAGGGGTCCCCCTACGAGCAGTACTTC.

The genes are TRBV9 and TRBJ1-3; the D is unclear. The CDR3 runs 15 residues. V lost 0 bases, J lost 0 bases, and 7 bases lay in between. Germline V CDR1 and CDR2: SGDLS, YYNGEE. The DNA of the CDR3 is TGTGCCAGCAGCGTAGCAGACGGCTCTGGAAACACCATATATTTT. It translates to CASSVADGSGNTIYF.

J is TRBJ2-7 and V is TRBV27, with D maybe TRBD2 (5 bases). The CDR3 covers 14 residues. With 6 bases removed from V and 7 bases from J, the gap between germline ends came to 19 bases. Per germline, CDR1 MNHEY and CDR2 SMNVEV (reference sequence). CDR3 sequence: CASSRGMGVREQYF. CDR3 bases: TGTGCCAGCAGCCGAGGGATGGGAGTTAGAGAGCAGTACTTC.

This chain links TRBV6-5 with TRBJ2-7; TRBD1 agrees at 7 bases. The CDR3 contains 15 residues. Germline assignment: CDR1 MNHEY and CDR2 SVGAGI. J lost 6 bases, V lost 0 bases, and 8 bases had no gene match. CDR3 DNA: TGTGCCAGCAGTTACTCCCGACAGGGACACTGCGAGCAGTACTTC. Amino acid sequence: CASSYSRQGHCEQYF.

This clonotype was counted at least ten times. V usage is TRBV4-1 and J usage is TRBJ2-5; D is perhaps TRBD2 (5 bases). The germline V gene has CDR1 MGHRA and CDR2 YSYEKL. The CDR3 runs 17 residues. V dropped 3 bases and J dropped 2 bases, with 19 bases sitting between them. DNA of the CDR3: TGCGCCAGCAGCCAGGGAGCGTTTTTGCAAAAACAAGAGACCCAGTACTTC. Protein: CASSQGAFLQKQETQYF.

This clonotype turned up a few times. This chain connects TRBV6-2 or TRBV6-3 to TRBJ1-6, with 10 bases identical to TRBD1. The trim removed 6 bases at V and 2 bases at J, leaving 4 bases unmatched. This CDR3 has 16 amino acids. Germline loops: CDR1 MNHEY, CDR2 SVGEGT. This CDR3 reads CASRPGQGAYNSPLHF. The CDR3 DNA reads TGTGCCAGCAGACCTGGACAGGGGGCCTATAATTCACCCCTCCACTTT.

The table lists this clonotype with many counts. The chain uses TRBV20-1 and TRBJ2-7; D is undetermined. V shed 0 bases and J shed 4 bases, with 7 bases lying between them. Germline-derived CDR1 and CDR2 are DFQATT and SNEGSKA (reference sequence). The CDR3 length is 12 residues. The CDR3 protein is CSAREIMYEQYF. The CDR3 DNA is TGCAGTGCTAGAGAAATTATGTACGAGCAGTACTTC.

This clonotype was counted ten times or more. Compared with germline, one end of the junction differs, possibly owing to a read error. This chain joins TRBV27 and TRBJ2-7; D not resolved. Looked up from germline, CDR1 is MNHEY and CDR2 is SMNVEV (reference sequence). This CDR3 has 13 amino acids. CDR3 nucleotides: TGCGCCAGCAGCTTGGGCGGCTACTACGAGCAGTACTTC. It codes for CASSLGGYYEQYF.

The rearrangement joins TRBV9 to TRBJ2-3; D gene unclear. Per germline, CDR1 SGDLS and CDR2 YYNGEE. This CDR3 has 17 residues. V was shortened by 3 bases and J by 1 base, with 18 bases between the two germline ends. CDR3 DNA sequence: TGTGCCAGCAGCGACAGTTGGGGTCCTATTGGCACAGATACGCAGTATTTT. This gives the protein CASSDSWGPIGTDTQYF.

Comments on this clonotype: The CDR3 carries no conserved terminal phenylalanine or tryptophan, so it likely arises from a read error. J is TRBJ1-1 and V is TRBV12-3 or TRBV12-4; maybe TRBD1 (6 bases). V dropped 3 bases and J dropped 4 bases, with 9 bases sitting between them. CDR3 length: 13 residues. DNA for the CDR3: TGTGCCAGCAGTTTTCAGGGGCGCACTGAAGCTTTCTCT. Translated: CASSFQGRTEAFS.

This clonotype was seen ten or more times. The chain uses TRBV7-8 and TRBJ2-1; 10 positions agree with TRBD2. The CDR3 is made up of 16 amino acids. The ends lost 3 bases at V and 2 bases at J; junction bases unmatched: 4. Looked up from germline, CDR1 is SGHVS and CDR2 is FQNEAQ. The CDR3: CASSLSLAGAYNEQFF. The DNA for the CDR3 is TGTGCCAGCAGCTTGAGTCTAGCGGGAGCCTACAATGAGCAGTTCTTC.

This clonotype occurred a few times. The genes are TRBV2 and TRBJ2-2; the D is unclear. There are 13 residues in the CDR3. V was clipped by 10 bases and J by 1 base, with 10 bases between them. Germline lookup yields CDR1 SNHLY and CDR2 FYNNEI. DNA of the CDR3: TGTGCCACCTCCAGACTGAACACCGGGGAGCTGTTTTTT. Its translation: CATSRLNTGELFF.